Sequencing of this T cell receptor (beta chain) was carried out in a study of T cell responses to AZD1222 COVID-19 vaccine. The trim removed 3 bases at V and 8 bases at J, leaving 13 bases unmatched. Germline CDR1 SGDLS, CDR2 YYNGEE. The CDR3 covers 15 residues. TCRdb's table, derived via immunoSEQ multiplex PCR, lists solely in-frame clones and lacks some. This sample has 150,000 to 200,000 clones; under 95% occur once, and the top ten carry 1.3%. The material sequenced was peripheral blood, taken 28 days after the second AZD1222 dose. This rearrangement joins TRBV9 to TRBJ1-2; 7 bases agree with TRBD1. This TCR derives from an adult who received the AZD1222 COVID-19 vaccine. This chain's CDR3 is CASSASGGGAGGYTF. CDR3 DNA: TGTGCCAGCAGCGCTTCGGGAGGGGGCGCGGGGGGCTACACCTTC.